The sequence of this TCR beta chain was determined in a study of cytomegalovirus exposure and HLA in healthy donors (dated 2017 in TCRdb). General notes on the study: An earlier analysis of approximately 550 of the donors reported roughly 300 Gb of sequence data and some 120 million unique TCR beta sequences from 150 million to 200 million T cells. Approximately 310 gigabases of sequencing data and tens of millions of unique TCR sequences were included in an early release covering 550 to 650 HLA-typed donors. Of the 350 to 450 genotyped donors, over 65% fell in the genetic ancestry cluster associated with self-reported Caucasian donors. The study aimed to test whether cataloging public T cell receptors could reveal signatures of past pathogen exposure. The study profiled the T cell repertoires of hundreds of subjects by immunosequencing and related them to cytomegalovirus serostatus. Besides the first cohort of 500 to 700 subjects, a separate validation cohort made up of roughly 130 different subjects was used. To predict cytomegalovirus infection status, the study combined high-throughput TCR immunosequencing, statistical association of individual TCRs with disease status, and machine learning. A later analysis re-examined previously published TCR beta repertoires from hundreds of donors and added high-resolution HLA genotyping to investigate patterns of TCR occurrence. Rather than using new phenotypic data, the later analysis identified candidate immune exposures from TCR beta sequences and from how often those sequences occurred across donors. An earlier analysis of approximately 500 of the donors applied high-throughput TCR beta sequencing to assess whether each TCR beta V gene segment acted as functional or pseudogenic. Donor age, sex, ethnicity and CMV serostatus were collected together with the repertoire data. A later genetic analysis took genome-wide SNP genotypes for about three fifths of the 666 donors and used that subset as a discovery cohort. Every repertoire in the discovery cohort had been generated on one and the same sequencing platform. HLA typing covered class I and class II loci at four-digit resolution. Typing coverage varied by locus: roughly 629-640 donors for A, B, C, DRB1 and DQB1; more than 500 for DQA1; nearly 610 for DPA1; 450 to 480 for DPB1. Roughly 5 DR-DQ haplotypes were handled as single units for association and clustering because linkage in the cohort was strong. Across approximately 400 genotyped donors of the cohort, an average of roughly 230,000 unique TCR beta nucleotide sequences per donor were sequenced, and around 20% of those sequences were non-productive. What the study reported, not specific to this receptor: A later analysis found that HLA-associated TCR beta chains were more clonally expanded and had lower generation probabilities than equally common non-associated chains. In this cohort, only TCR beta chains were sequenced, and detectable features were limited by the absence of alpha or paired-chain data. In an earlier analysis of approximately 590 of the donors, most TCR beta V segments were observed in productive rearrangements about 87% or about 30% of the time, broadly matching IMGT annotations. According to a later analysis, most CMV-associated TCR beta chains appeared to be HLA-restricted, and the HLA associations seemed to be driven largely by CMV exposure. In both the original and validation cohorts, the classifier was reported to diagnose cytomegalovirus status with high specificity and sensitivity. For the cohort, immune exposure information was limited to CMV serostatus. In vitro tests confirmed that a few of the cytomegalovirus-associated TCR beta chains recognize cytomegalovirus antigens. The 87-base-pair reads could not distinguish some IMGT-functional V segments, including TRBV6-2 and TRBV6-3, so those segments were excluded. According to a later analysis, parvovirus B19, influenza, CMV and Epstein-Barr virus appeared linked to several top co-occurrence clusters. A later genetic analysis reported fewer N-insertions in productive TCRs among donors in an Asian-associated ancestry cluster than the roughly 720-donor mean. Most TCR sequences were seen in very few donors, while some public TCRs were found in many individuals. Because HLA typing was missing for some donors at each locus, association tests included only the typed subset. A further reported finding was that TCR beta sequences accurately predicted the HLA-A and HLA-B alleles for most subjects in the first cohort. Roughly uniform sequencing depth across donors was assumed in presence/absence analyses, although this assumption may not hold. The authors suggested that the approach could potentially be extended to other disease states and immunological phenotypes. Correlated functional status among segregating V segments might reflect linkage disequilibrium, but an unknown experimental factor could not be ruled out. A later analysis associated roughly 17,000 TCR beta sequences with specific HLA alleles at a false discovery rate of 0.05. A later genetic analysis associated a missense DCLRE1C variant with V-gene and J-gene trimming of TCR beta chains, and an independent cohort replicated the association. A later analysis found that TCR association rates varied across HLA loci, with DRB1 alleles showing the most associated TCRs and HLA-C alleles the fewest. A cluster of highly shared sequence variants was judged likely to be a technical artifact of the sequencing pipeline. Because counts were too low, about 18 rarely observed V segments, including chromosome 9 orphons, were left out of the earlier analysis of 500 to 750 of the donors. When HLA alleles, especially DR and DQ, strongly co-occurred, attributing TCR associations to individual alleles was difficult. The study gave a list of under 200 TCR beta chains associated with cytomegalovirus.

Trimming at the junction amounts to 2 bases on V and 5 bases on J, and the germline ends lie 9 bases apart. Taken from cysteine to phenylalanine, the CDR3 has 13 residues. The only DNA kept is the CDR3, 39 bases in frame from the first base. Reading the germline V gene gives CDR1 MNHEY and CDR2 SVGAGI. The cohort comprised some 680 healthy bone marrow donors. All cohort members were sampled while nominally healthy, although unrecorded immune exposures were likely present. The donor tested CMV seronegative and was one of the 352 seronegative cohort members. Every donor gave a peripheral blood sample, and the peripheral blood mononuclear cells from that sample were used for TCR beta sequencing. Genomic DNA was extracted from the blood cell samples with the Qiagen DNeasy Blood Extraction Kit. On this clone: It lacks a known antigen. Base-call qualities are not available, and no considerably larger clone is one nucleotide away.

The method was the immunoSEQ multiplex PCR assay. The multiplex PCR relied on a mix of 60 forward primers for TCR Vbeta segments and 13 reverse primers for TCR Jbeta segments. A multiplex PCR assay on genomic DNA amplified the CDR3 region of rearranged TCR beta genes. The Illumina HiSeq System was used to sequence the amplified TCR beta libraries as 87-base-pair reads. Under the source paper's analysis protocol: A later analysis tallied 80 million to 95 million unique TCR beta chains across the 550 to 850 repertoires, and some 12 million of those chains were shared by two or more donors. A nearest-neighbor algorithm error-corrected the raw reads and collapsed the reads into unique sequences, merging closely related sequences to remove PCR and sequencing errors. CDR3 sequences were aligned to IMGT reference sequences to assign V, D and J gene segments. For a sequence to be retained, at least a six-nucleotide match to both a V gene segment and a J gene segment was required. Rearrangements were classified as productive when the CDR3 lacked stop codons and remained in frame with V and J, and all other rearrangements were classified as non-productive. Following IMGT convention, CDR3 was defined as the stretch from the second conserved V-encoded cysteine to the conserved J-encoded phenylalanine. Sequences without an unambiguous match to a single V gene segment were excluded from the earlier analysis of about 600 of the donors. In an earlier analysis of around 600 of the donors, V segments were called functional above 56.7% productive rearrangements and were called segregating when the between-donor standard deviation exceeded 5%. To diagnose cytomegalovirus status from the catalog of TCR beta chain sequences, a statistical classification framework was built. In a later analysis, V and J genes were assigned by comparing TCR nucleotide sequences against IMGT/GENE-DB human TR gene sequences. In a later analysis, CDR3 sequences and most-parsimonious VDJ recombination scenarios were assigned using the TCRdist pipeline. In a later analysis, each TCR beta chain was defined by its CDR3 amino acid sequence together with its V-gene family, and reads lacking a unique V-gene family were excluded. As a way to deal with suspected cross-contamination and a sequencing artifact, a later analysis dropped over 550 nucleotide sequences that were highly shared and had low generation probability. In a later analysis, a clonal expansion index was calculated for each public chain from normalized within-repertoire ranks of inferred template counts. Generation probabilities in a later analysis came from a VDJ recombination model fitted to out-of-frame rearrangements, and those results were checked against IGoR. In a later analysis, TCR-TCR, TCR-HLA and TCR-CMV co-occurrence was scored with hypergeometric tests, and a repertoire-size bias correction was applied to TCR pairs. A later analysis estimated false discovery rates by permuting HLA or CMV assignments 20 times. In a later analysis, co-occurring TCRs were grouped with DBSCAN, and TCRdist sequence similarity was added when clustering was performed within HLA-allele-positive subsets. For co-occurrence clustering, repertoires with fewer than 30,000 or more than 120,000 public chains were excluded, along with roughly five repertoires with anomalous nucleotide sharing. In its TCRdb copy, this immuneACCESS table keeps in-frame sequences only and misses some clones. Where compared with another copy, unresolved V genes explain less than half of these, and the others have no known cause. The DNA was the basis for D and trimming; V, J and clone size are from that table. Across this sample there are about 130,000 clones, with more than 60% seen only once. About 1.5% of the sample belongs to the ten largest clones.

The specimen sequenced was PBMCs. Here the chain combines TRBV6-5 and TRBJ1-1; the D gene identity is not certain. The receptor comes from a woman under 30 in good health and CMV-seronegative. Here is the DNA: TGTGCCAGCAGTTACGAGGGCCGGACTGAAGCTTTCTTT. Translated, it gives CASSYEGRTEAFF.